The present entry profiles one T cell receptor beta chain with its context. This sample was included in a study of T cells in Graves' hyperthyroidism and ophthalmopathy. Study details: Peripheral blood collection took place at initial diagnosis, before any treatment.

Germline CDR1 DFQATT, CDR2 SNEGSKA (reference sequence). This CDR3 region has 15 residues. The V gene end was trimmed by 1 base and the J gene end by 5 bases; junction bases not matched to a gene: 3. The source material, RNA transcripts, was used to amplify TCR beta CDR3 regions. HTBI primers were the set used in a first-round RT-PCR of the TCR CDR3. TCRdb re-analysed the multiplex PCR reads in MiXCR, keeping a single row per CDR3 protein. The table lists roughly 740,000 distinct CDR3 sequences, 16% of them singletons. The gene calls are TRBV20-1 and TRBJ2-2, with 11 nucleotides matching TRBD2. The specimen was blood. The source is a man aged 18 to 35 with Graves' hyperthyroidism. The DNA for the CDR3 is TGCAGTGCTAGAGCCCCTAGCGGGGGGACCGGGGAGCTGTTTTTT. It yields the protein CSARAPSGGTGELFF.